What follows are 8 T cell receptor beta chains derived from one specimen sequenced in a study of vaccination and CD4 T cells after COVID-19. Time point here: late sampling 161 to 241 days after vaccination in a few convalescent patients. TCRdb used MiXCR to reprocess the PCR reads, holding one entry per CDR3 protein. The table lists 28,000 or so distinct CDR3 sequences, roughly 50% of them singletons. Material: CD4+ T cells from blood, obtained about 7 months after SARS-CoV-2 vaccination. The receptor source for this set is a human donor who had recovered from COVID-19.

The V and J genes are TRBV28 and TRBJ2-2; no definite D call. The germline CDR1 and CDR2 sequences are MDHEN and SYDVKM. The V gene lost 7 bases and the J gene lost 5 bases, with 5 bases spanning the gap. The CDR3 is made up of 11 amino acids. CDR3 nucleotide sequence: TGTGCCAGCACAGGAACCGGGGAGCTGTTTTTT. Protein: CASTGTGELFF. Looking up the rest from reference TRBV28 and TRBJ2-2 gives the full variable domain: DVKVTQSSRYLVKRTGEKVFLECVQDMDHENMFWYRQDPGLGLRLIYFSYDVKMKEKGDIPEGYSVSREKKERFSLILESASTNQTSMYLCASTGTGELFFGEGSRLTVL.

This clonotype was seen a few times. The chain joins TRBV18 to TRBJ2-1; TRBD1 agrees at 7 bases. J gave up 8 bases and V 3 bases, and 10 bases lay outside the gene matches. This CDR3 contains 15 residues. Looked up from germline, CDR1 is KGHSH and CDR2 is LQKENI. CDR3 nucleotides: TGTGCCAGCTCACCTTACGGACAGGCCTGGGATGAGCAGTTCTTC. It specifies CASSPYGQAWDEQFF. Complete variable domain (other parts from reference TRBV18 and TRBJ2-1): NAGVMQNPRHLVRRRGQEARLRCSPMKGHSHVYWYRQLPEEGLKFMVYLQKENIIDESGMPKERFSAEFPKEGPSILRIQQVVRGDSAAYFCASSPYGQAWDEQFFGPGTRLTVL.

The chain links TRBV2 to TRBJ1-1; D is perhaps TRBD1 (6 bases). CDR1 and CDR2 from the germline V gene are SNHLY and FYNNEI. The CDR3 is 14 residues long. The germline V and J ends were trimmed by 3 bases and 6 bases, with 14 bases remaining between them. The CDR3 here is CASSDQGLGAEAFF. The CDR3 region has the DNA TGTGCCAGCAGTGATCAGGGGCTGGGGGCTGAAGCTTTCTTT.

V gene TRBV7-9 combines with J gene TRBJ1-1, with TRBD1 identical over 8 bases. CDR1 SEHNR and CDR2 FQNEAQ come from the germline V gene (reference sequence). Trimming cost V 2 bases and J 0 bases; bases outside gene matches: 14. The CDR3 extends over 19 amino acids. CDR3 in DNA: TGTGCCAGCAGCTTACGAGGGGCAGGGGGCATCACAATGAACACTGAAGCTTTCTTT. Its translation: CASSLRGAGGITMNTEAFF. Full variable domain (missing parts from reference TRBV7-9 and TRBJ1-1): DTGVSQNPRHKITKRGQNVTFRCDPISEHNRLYWYRQTLGQGPEFLTYFQNEAQLEKSRLLSDRFSAERPKGSFSTLEIQRTEQGDSAMYLCASSLRGAGGITMNTEAFFGQGTRLTVV.

This clonotype showed up just a few times. The chain employs TRBV19 and TRBJ2-3; 11 bases agree with TRBD2. The ends lost 8 bases at V and 0 bases at J; junction bases unmatched: 1. Per germline, CDR1 LNHDA and CDR2 SQIVND (reference sequence). CDR3 length: 14 residues. CDR3 loop: CASGTSGSTDTQYF. Here the CDR3 DNA reads TGTGCCAGTGGGACTAGCGGTAGCACAGATACGCAGTATTTT. Filled out from reference TRBV19 and TRBJ2-3, the complete variable domain reads DGGITQSPKYLFRKEGQNVTLSCEQNLNHDAMYWYRQDPGQGLRLIYYSQIVNDFQKGDIAEGYSVSREKKESFPLTVTSAQKNPTAFYLCASGTSGSTDTQYFGPGTRLTVL.

This chain joins TRBV28 and TRBJ2-1, with 14 bases that match TRBD2. From germline, CDR1 is MDHEN and CDR2 SYDVKM. The CDR3 covers 15 residues. The V segment lost 6 bases and the J segment 9 bases; nucleotides outside the gene matches: 7. The CDR3 sequence: CASSLGLAGVREQFF. Written as DNA, the CDR3 is TGTGCCAGCAGCCTGGGACTAGCGGGAGTCCGTGAGCAGTTCTTC.

This chain links TRBV7-3 with TRBJ1-6; D may be TRBD1 (5 bases). Between the trimmed V and J ends, which lost 4 bases and 6 bases, there was a span of 13 bases. Germline CDR1 is SGHTA and CDR2 is FQGTGA. The CDR3 contains 15 residues. CDR3 coding DNA: TGTGCCAGCAGCTCAGGGCAAGAGGGTAATTCACCCCTCCACTTT. Residues: CASSSGQEGNSPLHF.

There are a few counts of this clonotype. The chain has TRBV19 and TRBJ1-5; D ambiguous. CDR3 length: 14 amino acids. The V gene lost 2 bases and the J gene lost 3 bases, with 8 bases spanning the gap. Germline loops: CDR1 LNHDA, CDR2 SQIVND (reference sequence). The CDR3 DNA reads TGTGCCAGTAGTATATCGGGATCCAATCAGCCCCAGCATTTT. Translation: CASSISGSNQPQHF.